The rows below give T cell receptor beta chains drawn from one sample of a study of cytomegalovirus exposure and HLA in healthy donors. Method: immunoSEQ multiplex PCR; TCRdb's copy keeps in-frame clones and lacks some. The top ten clones hold nearly 6.5% of a sample with some 170,000 clones, 75% to 80% of them seen once. The sample comprised PBMCs. The receptors were gathered from a middle-aged man in good health and CMV-seropositive. Each CDR3 is given without its conserved first and last residue. Each record gives: J gene, CDR3 length, V gene, CDR3 protein.

>TRBJ1-2|15|TRBV6-1
ASSGKRGQPSRYGYT
>TRBJ1-1|12|TRBV5-6
ASSFGTFNTEAF
>TRBJ2-1|14|TRBV6-6
ASRGLAGGTYNEQF
>TRBJ1-4|12|TRBV5-1
ASSLGRGNEKLF
>TRBJ2-1|13|TRBV27
ASSSQRELDNEQF
>TRBJ2-3|14|TRBV5-1
ASSRPGTASTDTQY
>TRBJ2-7|14|TRBV5-8
ASSSDRDRGGEEQY
>TRBJ2-3|13|TRBV7-9
ASSLLGSRRDTQY
>TRBJ2-3|11|TRBV5-6
ASSLGLGGTQY
>TRBJ2-7|13|TRBV28
ASSQGLAGVYEQY
>TRBJ2-1|12|TRBV18
ASSPGGSYNEQF
>TRBJ1-5|11|TRBV18
ASSRGQNQPQH
>TRBJ2-3|13|TRBV2
ASVKEGGSGDTQY
>TRBJ1-2|11|TRBV27
ASSAGPSYGYT
>TRBJ2-2|12|TRBV5-1
ASSLIQDTGELF
>TRBJ1-6|13|TRBV2
ASSSGQGGNSPLH
>TRBJ1-2|14|TRBV19
ASSIDFDRTNYGYT
>TRBJ2-7|11|TRBV19
ASSTNRGSEQY
>TRBJ2-5|13|TRBV7-2
ASSSEAGLRVSQY
>TRBJ1-4|12|TRBV5-1
ASSPGDGGLKLF
>TRBJ1-5|12|TRBV28
ASSGGGWDQPQH
>TRBJ2-3|13|TRBV13
ASSPLAGSDDTQY
>TRBJ2-7|11|TRBV28
ASSLSQTWAQY
>TRBJ2-5|10|TRBV29-1
SSGRGRETQY
>TRBJ1-3|14|TRBV7-2
ASSFPQGLSGNTIY
>TRBJ1-2|10|TRBV10-2
ASSTGDYGYT
>TRBJ1-6|13|TRBV18
ASSLLLGQNSPLH
>TRBJ1-2|13|TRBV9
ASSPDRTAYYGYT
>TRBJ2-7|13|TRBV13
ASSIGLAATYEQY
>TRBJ2-7|11|TRBV9
ASSARGSYEQY
>TRBJ2-1|14|TRBV5-1
ASSPQSGGTYNEQF